This T cell receptor (beta chain) was captured in a study of circulating tumor DNA in untreated peripheral T-cell lymphoma. Whole-study results and caveats: Tumor-specific clonotypes were found in around three quarters of patients.

The table came from immunoSEQ multiplex PCR; TCRdb's copy has only in-frame clones and leaves some out. The data hold around 10,000 clones, with roughly 80% observed a single time. In the case of this clone: What it binds is not known.

The CDR3 contains 16 residues. Trimming removed 4 bases from V and 0 bases from J, with 10 bases in between. The V gene's germline CDR1 is KGHSH and CDR2 LQKENI. This tumor tissue came from a pretreatment baseline collection. The clonotype comes from a human donor with peripheral T-cell lymphoma. V and J are TRBV18 and TRBJ2-6; possible D gene TRBD1, 6 bases. The material sequenced was tumor tissue. The DNA for the CDR3 is TGTGCCAGCTCACTCACAGGGCCCTCTGGGGCCAACGTCCTGACTTTC. This sequence encodes CASSLTGPSGANVLTF.